This TCR beta chain was found in a study of vaccination effects on CD4 cells after COVID-19. Study in general: Two-dose BNT162b2 or mRNA-1273 vaccination was given to participants.

V was cut by 4 bases and J by 1 base, with 11 bases left in between. This CDR3 spans 15 amino acids. Germline lookup yields CDR1 SNHLY and CDR2 FYNNEI. Sequencing in the ViraFEST assay came after antigen-specific CD4+ T cells had been expanded with viral peptide pools, which were used to stimulate PBMC. It was after approximately 10 days of culture that CD4+ T cells were isolated. No vaccinee had earlier SARS-CoV-2 infection, and nucleocapsid antibodies were negative. Each well held about 2 million PBMC cultured with approximately 9.6 ug/ml peptides and around 11 IU/ml IL-2. General study results and limits: Healthy vaccinees' vaccine-induced clones included only 1 of 255 cross-reacting with common cold coronaviruses.

Concerning this clone itself: What it binds is unknown.

The protocol was immunoSEQ multiplex PCR, while the TCRdb copy is restricted to in-frame clones and leaves out a portion. Of some 59,000 clones detected, 75% to 90% appear once; the ten largest clones hold 2.4%. Source: CD4+ T cells from PBMCs cultured with HCoV-229E spike peptides, taken before COVID-19 vaccination. The V and J genes are TRBV2 and TRBJ1-3; D is possibly TRBD1 (5 bases). This sequence originates from a human donor who received a COVID-19 vaccine. CDR3 amino acids: CASSGPRGSGNTIYF. CDR3 coding DNA: TGTGCCAGCAGTGGTCCGCGGGGGTCTGGAAACACCATATATTTT.